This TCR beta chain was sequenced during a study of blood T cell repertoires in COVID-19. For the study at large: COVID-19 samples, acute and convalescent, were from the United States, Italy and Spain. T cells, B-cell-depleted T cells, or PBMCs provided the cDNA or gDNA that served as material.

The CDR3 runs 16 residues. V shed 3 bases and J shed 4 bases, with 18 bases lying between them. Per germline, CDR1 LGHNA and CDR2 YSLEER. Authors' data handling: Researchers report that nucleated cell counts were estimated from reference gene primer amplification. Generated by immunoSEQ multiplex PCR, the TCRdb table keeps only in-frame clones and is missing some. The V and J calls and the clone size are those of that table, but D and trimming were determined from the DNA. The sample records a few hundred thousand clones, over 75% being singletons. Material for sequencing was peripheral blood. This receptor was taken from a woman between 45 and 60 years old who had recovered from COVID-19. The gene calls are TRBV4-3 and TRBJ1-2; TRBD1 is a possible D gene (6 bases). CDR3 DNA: TGCGCCAGCAGCCAGGACCCCCTCAGGGGAATCTATGGCTACACCTTC. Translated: CASSQDPLRGIYGYTF.